This is a list of T cell receptor beta chains from one sample in a study of CD8+ T cells in alopecia areata. TCRdb's copy holds only in-frame clones and misses some; the assay was immunoSEQ multiplex PCR. There are over 100,000 clones in the sample; roughly 50% occur only once, and approximately 12% lies in the top ten. Sequencing used CD8+ T cells sorted from blood, obtained at week 24, from a patient treated with tofacitinib. These receptors were taken from a human donor with alopecia areata. Each CDR3 is given with its conserved first and last residue. Each record gives: D gene, V gene, J gene, CDR3 length, clone size, CDR3 DNA, CDR3 protein. A D gene is named only where the DNA matches it firmly. For some rows the clone size is stated as once, few or many, or as a class when expanded; others skip it.

D: NA; V: TRBV6-5; J: TRBJ2-2; length: 14; size: NA; DNA: TGTGCCAGCAGTTACCGGGAGAACACCGGGGAGCTGTTTTTT; CDR3: CASSYRENTGELFF
D: NA; V: TRBV5-4; J: TRBJ2-7; length: 13; size: NA; DNA: TGTGCCAGCAGCTTGGACGTCTCCTACGAGCAGTACTTC; CDR3: CASSLDVSYEQYF
D: TRBD1; V: TRBV9; J: TRBJ2-5; length: 15; size: NA; DNA: TGTGCCAGCAGCACCCCCCGGACAGGGCGTGAGACCCAGTACTTC; CDR3: CASSTPRTGRETQYF
D: TRBD1; V: TRBV15; J: TRBJ1-2; length: 16; size: NA; DNA: TGTGCCACCAGCAGTAAAAACAGGGGGCTAGATTATGGCTACACCTTC; CDR3: CATSSKNRGLDYGYTF
D: NA; V: TRBV2; J: TRBJ2-1; length: 13; size: NA; DNA: TGTGCCAGCAGCAGGGCCGCCTACAATGAGCAGTTCTTC; CDR3: CASSRAAYNEQFF
D: NA; V: TRBV5-1; J: TRBJ1-4; length: 15; size: NA; DNA: TGCGCCAGCAGCTCAGGGACCAGGGCGGGTGAAAAACTGTTTTTT; CDR3: CASSSGTRAGEKLFF
D: NA; V: TRBV27; J: TRBJ2-3; length: 14; size: NA; DNA: TGTGCCAGCAGTTTAGGGGGAGTCACAGATACGCAGTATTTT; CDR3: CASSLGGVTDTQYF
D: TRBD1; V: TRBV4-1; J: TRBJ2-1; length: 15; size: few; DNA: TGCGCCAGCAGCCCATCCGGGACAGCGATAAATGAGCAGTTCTTC; CDR3: CASSPSGTAINEQFF
D: NA; V: TRBV20-1; J: TRBJ1-4; length: 11; size: NA; DNA: TGCAGTGGTACAACTAATGAAAAACTGTTTTTT; CDR3: CSGTTNEKLFF
D: NA; V: TRBV4-1; J: TRBJ1-1; length: 14; size: NA; DNA: TGCGCCAGCAGCCAAGTCGGGGACCACACTGAAGCTTTCTTT; CDR3: CASSQVGDHTEAFF
D: TRBD2; V: TRBV29-1; J: TRBJ2-1; length: 15; size: few; DNA: TGCAGCGTCGCTGGGACTAGCGGGGGAAGTAATGAGCAGTTCTTC; CDR3: CSVAGTSGGSNEQFF
D: NA; V: TRBV9; J: TRBJ1-6; length: 16; size: NA; DNA: TGTGCCAGCAGCCCGTTGGAACGGGGGCTGGGATCACCCCTCCACTTT; CDR3: CASSPLERGLGSPLHF
D: TRBD2; V: TRBV6-5; J: TRBJ2-5; length: 15; size: many; DNA: TGTGCCAGCAGTTACTCGAGCGGGGTTCAAGAGACCCAGTACTTC; CDR3: CASSYSSGVQETQYF
D: NA; V: TRBV14; J: TRBJ2-2; length: 16; size: NA; DNA: TGTGCCAGCAGCCAACTTACAGGCGGACCCACCGGGGAGCTGTTTTTT; CDR3: CASSQLTGGPTGELFF
D: NA; V: TRBV10-3; J: TRBJ2-7; length: 11; size: NA; DNA: TGTGCCATCAGTGAACGGTACGAGCAGTACTTC; CDR3: CAISERYEQYF
D: NA; V: TRBV4-2; J: TRBJ2-3; length: 12; size: NA; DNA: TGTGCCAGCAGCCAAAACACAGATACGCAGTATTTT; CDR3: CASSQNTDTQYF
D: TRBD2; V: TRBV2; J: TRBJ2-7; length: 16; size: NA; DNA: TGTGCCAGCAGACCTCCCTCTAGCGGGGACTCCTACGAGCAGTACTTC; CDR3: CASRPPSSGDSYEQYF
D: TRBD2; V: TRBV7-2; J: TRBJ2-1; length: 13; size: NA; DNA: TGTGCCAGCACCCCCGGGCTAGCGGGGGAGCAGTTCTTC; CDR3: CASTPGLAGEQFF
D: NA; V: TRBV30; J: TRBJ2-7; length: 15; size: NA; DNA: TGTGCCTGGAGTGTGGTCAGCCTGTCCTCCTACGAGCAGTACTTC; CDR3: CAWSVVSLSSYEQYF
D: TRBD1; V: TRBV4-1; J: TRBJ2-1; length: 17; size: NA; DNA: TGCGCCAGCAGCCCGAGGAAGGACAGGGCGGTCTACAATGAGCAGTTCTTC; CDR3: CASSPRKDRAVYNEQFF
D: NA; V: TRBV6-5; J: TRBJ2-7; length: 16; size: NA; DNA: TGTGCCAGCAGTTACTCAATAGGACACCAACCCTACGAGCAGTACTTC; CDR3: CASSYSIGHQPYEQYF
D: NA; V: TRBV9; J: TRBJ2-5; length: 14; size: NA; DNA: TGTGCCAGCAGCGTAGAAGACAGCCAAGAGACCCAGTACTTC; CDR3: CASSVEDSQETQYF
D: NA; V: TRBV7-2; J: TRBJ2-2; length: 14; size: few; DNA: TGTGCCAGCAGCCGAACGGTGGACACCGGGGAGCTGTTTTTT; CDR3: CASSRTVDTGELFF
D: NA; V: TRBV25-1; J: TRBJ2-5; length: 13; size: NA; DNA: TGTGCCAGCGGCCCCGGGAACCAAGAGACCCAGTACTTC; CDR3: CASGPGNQETQYF
D: NA; V: TRBV7-9; J: TRBJ2-1; length: 13; size: once; DNA: TGTGCCAGCAGCTTGGTAGCGGCAAATGAGCAGTTCTTC; CDR3: CASSLVAANEQFF
D: NA; V: TRBV30; J: TRBJ1-4; length: 13; size: NA; DNA: TGTGCCTGGAGTGCTAGGGAGGGCGAAAAACTGTTTTTT; CDR3: CAWSAREGEKLFF
D: NA; V: TRBV29-1; J: TRBJ1-3; length: 13; size: NA; DNA: TGCAGCGTTGTGACAGTCAGTGGAAACACCATATATTTT; CDR3: CSVVTVSGNTIYF
D: TRBD1; V: TRBV6-5; J: TRBJ2-7; length: 15; size: NA; DNA: TGTGCCAGCAGAATAGCCGGGACAGCCCTTTACGAGCAGTACTTC; CDR3: CASRIAGTALYEQYF
D: NA; V: TRBV5-1; J: TRBJ2-2; length: 15; size: few; DNA: TGCGCCAGCAGCGGGAACAGGGCAAGCACCGGGGAGCTGTTTTTT; CDR3: CASSGNRASTGELFF
D: TRBD1; V: TRBV27; J: TRBJ1-2; length: 14; size: once; DNA: TGTGCCAGCAGTTTGACAGGGTCGGGCTATGGCTACACCTTC; CDR3: CASSLTGSGYGYTF
D: NA; V: TRBV5-1; J: TRBJ1-6; length: 14; size: few; DNA: TGCGCCAGCAGCTTGGTATTATCAAATTCACCCCTCCACTTT; CDR3: CASSLVLSNSPLHF
D: NA; V: TRBV27; J: TRBJ1-1; length: 12; size: NA; DNA: TGTGCCAGCACCCAGGGGCAAGGTGAAGCTTTCTTT; CDR3: CASTQGQGEAFF
D: TRBD1; V: TRBV19; J: TRBJ1-6; length: 16; size: NA; DNA: TGTGCCAGTAGTATTCGGGGACAGGGCCTTGGATCACCCCTCCACTTT; CDR3: CASSIRGQGLGSPLHF
D: NA; V: TRBV13; J: TRBJ2-3; length: 15; size: NA; DNA: TGTGCCAGCAGCTTAGAAGGCGGGGGCACAGATACGCAGTATTTT; CDR3: CASSLEGGGTDTQYF
D: TRBD2; V: TRBV7-9; J: TRBJ2-3; length: 15; size: NA; DNA: TGTGCCAGCAACACTCCGACTAGCGTCTCAGATACGCAGTATTTT; CDR3: CASNTPTSVSDTQYF
D: TRBD1; V: TRBV12-5; J: TRBJ2-5; length: 16; size: few; DNA: TGTGCTAGTGGTTTGGTACAGGGGATACTCCAAGAGACCCAGTACTTC; CDR3: CASGLVQGILQETQYF
D: NA; V: TRBV27; J: TRBJ2-7; length: 14; size: NA; DNA: TGTGCCAGCAGTCCCATCAACAGGGTCTACGAGCAGTACTTC; CDR3: CASSPINRVYEQYF
D: TRBD1; V: TRBV5-6; J: TRBJ2-7; length: 14; size: once; DNA: TGTGCCAGCAGCACAGGGGCCTACTCCTACGAGCAGTACTTC; CDR3: CASSTGAYSYEQYF
D: NA; V: TRBV14; J: TRBJ2-7; length: 12; size: NA; DNA: TGTGCCAGCAGCCCATCGATCCACGAGCAGTACTTC; CDR3: CASSPSIHEQYF
D: NA; V: TRBV2; J: TRBJ2-5; length: 15; size: NA; DNA: TGTGCCAGCAGTGAAGTTACGGTTTCGCAAGAGACCCAGTACTTC; CDR3: CASSEVTVSQETQYF
D: TRBD1; V: TRBV27; J: TRBJ2-7; length: 14; size: few; DNA: TGTGCCAGCAGTGGCGGGACAGGACTCTACGAGCAGTACTTC; CDR3: CASSGGTGLYEQYF
D: NA; V: TRBV7-9; J: TRBJ1-4; length: 14; size: NA; DNA: TGTGCCAGCAGCTTACTGAGGGATGGAGAAAAACTGTTTTTT; CDR3: CASSLLRDGEKLFF
D: TRBD1; V: TRBV6-5; J: TRBJ1-2; length: 15; size: few; DNA: TGTGCCAGCAGTTACTCGGCAGGGGGCGGCGGTGGCTACACCTTC; CDR3: CASSYSAGGGGGYTF
D: NA; V: TRBV7-8; J: TRBJ2-7; length: 13; size: NA; DNA: TGTGCCAGCAGCTTGGTAAGGGCCTACGAGCAGTACTTC; CDR3: CASSLVRAYEQYF
D: TRBD1; V: TRBV6-5; J: TRBJ2-1; length: 14; size: NA; DNA: TGTGCCAGCGGGACAGGGGGGTCCTACAATGAGCAGTTCTTC; CDR3: CASGTGGSYNEQFF
D: TRBD2; V: TRBV5-1; J: TRBJ2-1; length: 15; size: NA; DNA: TGCGCCAGCAGCTTGGAAGCGGGGGGGCTCAATGAGCAGTTCTTC; CDR3: CASSLEAGGLNEQFF
D: NA; V: TRBV27; J: TRBJ2-2; length: 14; size: once; DNA: TGTGCCAGCAGTTTGCGTAGGTACACCGGGGAGCTGTTTTTT; CDR3: CASSLRRYTGELFF
D: NA; V: TRBV13; J: TRBJ1-1; length: 13; size: NA; DNA: TGTGCCAGCAGCCCTTCGGGGGACACTGAAGCTTTCTTT; CDR3: CASSPSGDTEAFF
D: NA; V: TRBV4-1; J: TRBJ1-5; length: 13; size: NA; DNA: TGCGCCAGCAGCCAAGAAGTTGTTCAGCCCCAGCATTTT; CDR3: CASSQEVVQPQHF
D: NA; V: TRBV6-5; J: TRBJ2-1; length: 11; size: NA; DNA: TGTGCCAGCAGTTTGGGCAATGAGCAGTTCTTC; CDR3: CASSLGNEQFF
D: TRBD2; V: TRBV2; J: TRBJ2-3; length: 14; size: few; DNA: TGTGCCAGCAGTGCAGCGGGGTTAGCAGATACGCAGTATTTT; CDR3: CASSAAGLADTQYF
D: NA; V: TRBV19; J: TRBJ1-5; length: 14; size: NA; DNA: TGTGCCAGTAGTCTACAGGAATACAATCAGCCCCAGCATTTT; CDR3: CASSLQEYNQPQHF